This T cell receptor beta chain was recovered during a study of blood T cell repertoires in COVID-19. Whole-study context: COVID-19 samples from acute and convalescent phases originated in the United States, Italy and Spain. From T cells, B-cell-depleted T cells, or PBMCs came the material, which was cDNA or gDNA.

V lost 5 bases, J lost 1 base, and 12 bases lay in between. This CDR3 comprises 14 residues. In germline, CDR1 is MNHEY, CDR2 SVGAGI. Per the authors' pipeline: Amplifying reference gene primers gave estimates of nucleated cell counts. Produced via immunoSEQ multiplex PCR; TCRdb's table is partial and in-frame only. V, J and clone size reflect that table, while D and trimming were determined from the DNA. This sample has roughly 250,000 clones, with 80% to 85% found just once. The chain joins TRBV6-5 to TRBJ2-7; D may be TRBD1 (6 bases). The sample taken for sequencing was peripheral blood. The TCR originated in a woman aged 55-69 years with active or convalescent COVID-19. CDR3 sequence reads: CASSLRDKSYEQYF. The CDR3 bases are TGTGCCAGCAGTCTCCGGGACAAGTCCTACGAGCAGTACTTC.